Listed below are T cell receptor beta chains from one sample, sequenced in a study of shared clonotypes between healthy human individuals. Clones were sequenced by immunoSEQ multiplex PCR, and TCRdb holds only the in-frame ones, with some missing. The sample has hundreds of thousands of clones; 95% to 97% are singletons. The source material was naive CD8+ T cells sorted from blood. Receptors originate from a woman in her twenties or thirties in good health. CDR3s include the opening cysteine and the closing phenylalanine or tryptophan. Each record gives: V gene, clone size, J gene, D gene, CDR3 protein, CDR3 DNA. The D gene is left open where the match is weak. Expanded clones are given a class, and other clones once, few, many or no size at all.

v_gene: TRBV7-3
abundance: .
j_gene: TRBJ2-2
d_gene: .
CDR3aa: CASRPGAVNTGELFF
CDR3nt: TGTGCCAGCAGACCAGGCGCAGTGAACACCGGGGAGCTGTTTTTT

v_gene: TRBV4-1
abundance: few
j_gene: TRBJ1-4
d_gene: .
CDR3aa: CASSQGPLNEKLFF
CDR3nt: TGCGCCAGCAGCCAAGGGCCGCTTAATGAAAAACTGTTTTTT

v_gene: TRBV28
abundance: .
j_gene: TRBJ1-5
d_gene: .
CDR3aa: CASSFPTQRQPQHF
CDR3nt: TGTGCCAGCAGTTTCCCGACCCAACGACAGCCCCAGCATTTT

v_gene: TRBV19
abundance: .
j_gene: TRBJ2-6
d_gene: .
CDR3aa: CASMDRAGANVLTF
CDR3nt: TGTGCCAGTATGGACAGAGCTGGGGCCAACGTCCTGACTTTC

v_gene: TRBV7-9
abundance: .
j_gene: TRBJ1-5
d_gene: .
CDR3aa: CASSGGGTRQPQHF
CDR3nt: TGTGCCAGCAGCGGCGGAGGGACGCGGCAGCCCCAGCATTTT

v_gene: TRBV5-1
abundance: .
j_gene: TRBJ2-1
d_gene: TRBD1
CDR3aa: CASSLARGQGSVF
CDR3nt: TGCGCCAGCAGCTTGGCCAGGGGACAGGGCAGCGTCTTC

v_gene: TRBV7-8
abundance: .
j_gene: TRBJ2-3
d_gene: .
CDR3aa: CASSLERGATSTDTQYF
CDR3nt: TGTGCCAGCAGCTTAGAGCGCGGGGCTACTAGCACAGATACGCAGTATTTT

v_gene: TRBV5-5
abundance: .
j_gene: TRBJ2-7
d_gene: .
CDR3aa: CASSLEGTGSYEQYF
CDR3nt: TGTGCCAGCAGCTTAGAGGGAACTGGCTCCTACGAGCAGTACTTC

v_gene: TRBV4-2
abundance: once
j_gene: TRBJ2-7
d_gene: .
CDR3aa: CASSHSGAEYEQYF
CDR3nt: TGTGCCAGCAGCCACTCCGGGGCCGAGTACGAGCAGTACTTC

v_gene: TRBV15
abundance: .
j_gene: TRBJ1-3
d_gene: TRBD1
CDR3aa: CATSKRNRGSSGNTIYF
CDR3nt: TGTGCCACCAGCAAGAGAAACAGGGGAAGCTCTGGAAACACCATATATTTT

v_gene: TRBV30
abundance: .
j_gene: TRBJ1-1
d_gene: .
CDR3aa: CAWSKTFF
CDR3nt: TGTGCCTGGAGTAAAACTTTCTTT

v_gene: TRBV5-5
abundance: .
j_gene: TRBJ2-7
d_gene: .
CDR3aa: CASSREFTYEQYF
CDR3nt: TGTGCCAGCAGCCGGGAGTTCACATACGAGCAGTACTTC

v_gene: TRBV13
abundance: .
j_gene: TRBJ1-3
d_gene: .
CDR3aa: CASSLEVSGNTIYF
CDR3nt: TGTGCCAGCAGCTTAGAGGTTTCTGGAAACACCATATATTTT

v_gene: TRBV27
abundance: .
j_gene: TRBJ2-1
d_gene: TRBD2
CDR3aa: CASSPGTSGGYNEQFF
CDR3nt: TGTGCCAGCAGTCCCGGGACTAGCGGAGGTTACAATGAGCAGTTCTTC

v_gene: TRBV28
abundance: .
j_gene: TRBJ1-2
d_gene: TRBD1
CDR3aa: CASSLGLWQGASNYGYTF
CDR3nt: TGTGCCAGCAGTTTAGGGCTCTGGCAGGGGGCCTCTAACTATGGCTACACCTTC

v_gene: TRBV2
abundance: .
j_gene: TRBJ1-2
d_gene: .
CDR3aa: CASSTPREEGDYGYTF
CDR3nt: TGTGCCAGCAGTACCCCCCGGGAGGAGGGGGACTATGGCTACACCTTC

v_gene: TRBV29-1
abundance: .
j_gene: TRBJ2-1
d_gene: TRBD1
CDR3aa: CSVEERGTGNEQFF
CDR3nt: TGCAGCGTTGAAGAAAGAGGGACAGGGAATGAGCAGTTCTTC

v_gene: TRBV27
abundance: .
j_gene: TRBJ2-3
d_gene: TRBD2
CDR3aa: CASSRLAGGTDTQYF
CDR3nt: TGTGCCAGCAGTAGACTAGCGGGAGGCACAGATACGCAGTATTTT

v_gene: TRBV19
abundance: .
j_gene: TRBJ1-3
d_gene: .
CDR3aa: CASSPSGNTIYF
CDR3nt: TGTGCCAGTAGCCCCTCTGGAAACACCATATATTTT

v_gene: TRBV11-2
abundance: .
j_gene: TRBJ2-7
d_gene: .
CDR3aa: CASSLGSGMDYEQYF
CDR3nt: TGTGCCAGCAGCTTAGGGTCAGGGATGGACTACGAGCAGTACTTC

v_gene: TRBV7-9
abundance: .
j_gene: TRBJ1-1
d_gene: .
CDR3aa: CASSLEGVGGEAFF
CDR3nt: TGTGCCAGCAGCTTAGAGGGGGTCGGGGGTGAAGCTTTCTTT

v_gene: TRBV19
abundance: .
j_gene: TRBJ1-2
d_gene: .
CDR3aa: CASSIAQTNYGYTF
CDR3nt: TGTGCCAGTAGTATAGCTCAGACTAACTATGGCTACACCTTC

v_gene: TRBV28
abundance: .
j_gene: TRBJ1-1
d_gene: .
CDR3aa: CASSPDLRGTEAFF
CDR3nt: TGTGCCAGCAGTCCCGACCTCCGGGGCACTGAAGCTTTCTTT

v_gene: TRBV11-2
abundance: .
j_gene: TRBJ2-1
d_gene: .
CDR3aa: CASSPQSWGSYNEQFF
CDR3nt: TGTGCCAGCAGCCCGCAAAGTTGGGGCTCCTACAATGAGCAGTTCTTC

v_gene: TRBV27
abundance: .
j_gene: TRBJ2-7
d_gene: .
CDR3aa: CASRPGLKSGEQYF
CDR3nt: TGTGCCAGCAGACCAGGACTAAAGTCGGGCGAGCAGTACTTC

v_gene: TRBV15
abundance: .
j_gene: TRBJ1-1
d_gene: .
CDR3aa: CATSPYMNTEAFF
CDR3nt: TGTGCCACCAGCCCCTATATGAACACTGAAGCTTTCTTT

v_gene: TRBV4-1
abundance: .
j_gene: TRBJ2-5
d_gene: .
CDR3aa: CASSEDQEETQYF
CDR3nt: TGCGCCAGCAGCGAGGACCAAGAAGAGACCCAGTACTTC

v_gene: TRBV28
abundance: .
j_gene: TRBJ2-7
d_gene: TRBD1
CDR3aa: CASETGSPPEQYF
CDR3nt: TGTGCCAGTGAGACAGGGTCCCCACCCGAGCAGTACTTC

v_gene: TRBV2
abundance: once
j_gene: TRBJ2-7
d_gene: TRBD2
CDR3aa: CASIGGVGRYSYEQYF
CDR3nt: TGTGCCAGCATCGGGGGGGTCGGGCGGTACTCCTACGAGCAGTACTTC

v_gene: TRBV19
abundance: .
j_gene: TRBJ1-1
d_gene: TRBD1
CDR3aa: CASSMGRTGMGTEAFF
CDR3nt: TGTGCCAGTAGTATGGGGAGGACAGGGATGGGGACTGAAGCTTTCTTT

v_gene: TRBV5-6
abundance: .
j_gene: TRBJ2-7
d_gene: TRBD1
CDR3aa: CASSWGTGVTEQYF
CDR3nt: TGTGCCAGCAGCTGGGGGACAGGGGTGACCGAGCAGTACTTC

v_gene: TRBV10-1
abundance: few
j_gene: TRBJ2-7
d_gene: .
CDR3aa: CASSESPGAYEQYF
CDR3nt: TGCGCCAGCAGTGAGTCACCAGGAGCCTACGAGCAGTACTTC

v_gene: TRBV19
abundance: .
j_gene: TRBJ2-1
d_gene: TRBD2
CDR3aa: CASSGRAGVEQFF
CDR3nt: TGTGCCAGTAGTGGAAGAGCGGGAGTAGAGCAGTTCTTC

v_gene: TRBV30
abundance: .
j_gene: TRBJ2-5
d_gene: .
CDR3aa: CAWDGLVGETQYF
CDR3nt: TGTGCCTGGGACGGGCTGGTTGGAGAGACCCAGTACTTC

v_gene: TRBV6-1
abundance: .
j_gene: TRBJ2-3
d_gene: .
CDR3aa: CASSELGLVTDTQYF
CDR3nt: TGTGCCAGCAGTGAACTGGGACTTGTCACAGATACGCAGTATTTT

v_gene: TRBV30
abundance: .
j_gene: TRBJ2-7
d_gene: .
CDR3aa: CACRGREQYF
CDR3nt: TGTGCCTGCCGAGGGAGGGAGCAGTACTTC

v_gene: TRBV2
abundance: .
j_gene: TRBJ2-7
d_gene: .
CDR3aa: CASRTTPIEQYF
CDR3nt: TGTGCCAGCAGAACCACTCCTATCGAGCAGTACTTC

v_gene: TRBV29-1
abundance: .
j_gene: TRBJ1-2
d_gene: .
CDR3aa: CSAQSNYGYTF
CDR3nt: TGCAGCGCTCAGAGTAACTATGGCTACACCTTC

v_gene: TRBV27
abundance: .
j_gene: TRBJ2-7
d_gene: .
CDR3aa: CASSLGVEQYF
CDR3nt: TGTGCCAGCAGTTTAGGCGTCGAGCAGTACTTC

v_gene: TRBV11-3
abundance: .
j_gene: TRBJ2-3
d_gene: .
CDR3aa: CASSLGSYSDTQYF
CDR3nt: TGTGCCAGCAGCTTAGGTAGTTATTCGGATACGCAGTATTTT

v_gene: TRBV28
abundance: .
j_gene: TRBJ2-7
d_gene: .
CDR3aa: CASSLSHFTHEQYF
CDR3nt: TGTGCCAGCAGTTTGTCCCATTTTACTCACGAGCAGTACTTC

v_gene: TRBV27
abundance: .
j_gene: TRBJ2-7
d_gene: .
CDR3aa: CASSPTSVEQYF
CDR3nt: TGTGCCAGCAGTCCGACTAGTGTCGAGCAGTACTTC

v_gene: TRBV5-4
abundance: .
j_gene: TRBJ2-7
d_gene: .
CDR3aa: CASSDELDEQYF
CDR3nt: TGTGCCAGCAGCGACGAACTCGACGAGCAGTACTTC

v_gene: TRBV7-9
abundance: .
j_gene: TRBJ1-2
d_gene: .
CDR3aa: CASSPPGLAYGYTF
CDR3nt: TGTGCCAGCAGCCCCCCGGGACTCGCCTATGGCTACACCTTC

v_gene: TRBV7-8
abundance: .
j_gene: TRBJ2-1
d_gene: .
CDR3aa: CASSLVPGRNEQFF
CDR3nt: TGTGCCAGCAGCTTAGTTCCAGGGCGGAATGAGCAGTTCTTC

v_gene: TRBV7-4
abundance: .
j_gene: TRBJ1-2
d_gene: .
CDR3aa: CASSSLARAGYGYTF
CDR3nt: TGTGCCAGCAGCTCCCTAGCGCGGGCGGGCTATGGCTACACCTTC

v_gene: TRBV4-1
abundance: .
j_gene: TRBJ1-5
d_gene: .
CDR3aa: CASSQITGNQPQHF
CDR3nt: TGCGCCAGCAGCCAGATAACAGGGAATCAGCCCCAGCATTTT

v_gene: TRBV9
abundance: .
j_gene: TRBJ2-7
d_gene: .
CDR3aa: CASSDRDGYEQYF
CDR3nt: TGTGCCAGCAGTGACCGGGACGGCTACGAGCAGTACTTC

v_gene: TRBV27
abundance: .
j_gene: TRBJ2-7
d_gene: .
CDR3aa: CASSLSSFGVYEQYF
CDR3nt: TGTGCCAGCAGTTTATCCTCCTTCGGGGTTTACGAGCAGTACTTC

v_gene: TRBV7-9
abundance: .
j_gene: TRBJ1-4
d_gene: TRBD1
CDR3aa: CASSLGPGGHNEKLFF
CDR3nt: TGTGCCAGCAGCTTAGGTCCAGGGGGTCATAATGAAAAACTGTTTTTT